One and the same sample provided the 18 T cell receptor beta chains below, sequenced in a study of early T cells in non-severe SARS-CoV-2 infection. Using its own MiXCR run on the 5' RACE reads, TCRdb lists one record per CDR3 protein. The data contain 88,000 or so distinct CDR3 sequences, around 14% of them singletons. The sequencing sample was made of whole blood. Every receptor here comes from an adult who was a healthcare worker with PCR-confirmed SARS-CoV-2 infection or an uninfected control (not recorded which).

This clonotype has at least ten counts. The chain combines TRBV6-2 or TRBV6-3 with TRBJ2-6; 9 nucleotides match TRBD1. The CDR3 totals 17 residues. Trimming took 5 bases from V and 2 from J; bases not matched to a gene: 7. The germline CDR1 and CDR2 sequences are MNHEY and SVGEGT. The CDR3 nucleotides read TGTGCCAGCAGTCCCGGGACAGGGTCGACTGGGGCCAACGTCCTGACTTTC. This translates into CASSPGTGSTGANVLTF.

This chain links TRBV7-9 with TRBJ1-1, with a possible D match to TRBD1 (6 bases). Germline V gives CDR1 SEHNR, CDR2 FQNEAQ (reference sequence). The CDR3 is made up of 13 amino acids. Trimming removed 5 bases from V and 5 bases from J, with 12 bases in between. The CDR3 here is CASSPRQATEAFF. CDR3 sequence (DNA): TGTGCCAGCAGCCCCAGACAGGCAACTGAAGCTTTCTTT.

This clonotype showed up just once. The rearrangement joins TRBV7-2 to TRBJ2-7; 9 bases align to TRBD2. This CDR3 contains 16 residues. Trimming cost V 1 base and J 1 base; bases outside gene matches: 5. The V gene's germline CDR1 is SGHTA and CDR2 FQGNSA. CDR3 sequence reads: CASSLVAGGSSYEQYF. The CDR3 DNA reads TGTGCCAGCAGCTTAGTGGCGGGAGGGTCATCCTACGAGCAGTACTTC.

Regarding this clonotype: Relative to the germline gene, one junction end is altered; a read error may explain this. The chain combines TRBV28 with TRBJ2-7; D may be TRBD2 (5 bases). This CDR3 has 14 amino acids. Germline V lookup: CDR1 MDHEN, CDR2 SYDVKM. The CDR3 sequence: CASSRTRGSYEQYF. CDR3 DNA sequence: TGTGCCAGCAGTCGGACTCGTGGAAGTTACGAGCAATACTTC. The whole variable domain, remainder taken from reference TRBV28 and TRBJ2-7, is DVKVTQSSRYLVKRTGEKVFLECVQDMDHENMFWYRQDPGLGLRLIYFSYDVKMKEKGDIPEGYSVSREKKERFSLILESASTNQTSMYLCASSRTRGSYEQYFGPGTRLTVT.

CDR3 nucleotides: TGTGCCATCAGTGAGACGTTGTCTAGCGGGGGCACAGATACGCAGTATTTT. It encodes CAISETLSSGGTDTQYF. The V and J genes are TRBV10-3 and TRBJ2-3, with 9 bases aligning to TRBD2. The CDR3 is made up of 17 amino acids. Unmatched junction bases numbered 7, after V lost 2 bases and J lost 1 base. Germline V lookup: CDR1 ENHRY, CDR2 SYGVKD.

This chain joins TRBV20-1 and TRBJ1-2; D may be TRBD1 (6 bases). CDR1 DFQATT and CDR2 SNEGSKA come from the germline V gene (reference sequence). V was pared by 5 bases and J by 4 bases, with 17 bases between. The CDR3 runs to 14 residues. CDR3 residues: CSAVPDRSFYGYTF. The CDR3 bases are TGCAGTGCTGTTCCGGACAGATCCTTCTATGGCTACACCTTC.

There are many counts of this clonotype. V gene TRBV29-1 combines with J gene TRBJ2-7; 11 bases map to TRBD1. Germline V CDR1 and CDR2: SQVTM, ANQGSEA. J lost 3 bases, V lost 5 bases, and 9 bases had no gene match. CDR3 length equals 15 residues. CDR3 nucleotide sequence: TGCAGCGTTACCGGGACAGGGGGTCGGTTCTACGAGCAGTACTTC. This sequence encodes CSVTGTGGRFYEQYF.

This clonotype was recorded at least ten times. As DNA, the CDR3 is TGTGCCAGCAGGGTCGGAGGGAGTAGCAATCAGCCCCAGCATTTT. Its translation: CASRVGGSSNQPQHF. The V gene is TRBV28, the J gene TRBJ1-5; D is ambiguous. Trimming cost V 6 bases and J 0 bases, with 12 bases left between them. CDR1 and CDR2 (germline): MDHEN, SYDVKM. The length of the CDR3 is 15 residues.

The V gene is TRBV5-5, the J gene TRBJ1-1; TRBD1 is a possible D gene (6 bases). The germline CDR1 and CDR2 sequences are SGHKS and YYEKEE (reference sequence). V was cut by 1 base and J by 7 bases, with 20 bases left in between. The CDR3 is 16 residues long. DNA for the CDR3: TGTGCCAGCAGCTTGTTGCTGGGGGCAGTCACAGGTGAAGCTTTCTTT. Encoded protein: CASSLLLGAVTGEAFF.

This rearrangement joins TRBV28 to TRBJ1-2, with a possible D match to TRBD1 (6 bases). This CDR3 comprises 13 residues. V dropped 10 bases and J dropped 2 bases, with 14 bases sitting between them. Germline V gene lookup returns CDR1 MDHEN and CDR2 SYDVKM. Here the CDR3 reads CAINPGQNYGYTF. CDR3 nucleotide sequence: TGTGCCATCAATCCGGGACAAAACTATGGCTACACCTTC.

CDR3 sequence: CASSQDLGGSYEQYF. The CDR3 region has the DNA TGCGCCAGCAGCCAAGATCTTGGCGGGAGCTACGAGCAGTACTTC. This rearrangement joins TRBV4-3 to TRBJ2-7; 7 bases match TRBD2. J lost 3 bases, V lost 0 bases, and 5 bases had no gene match. CDR3 length: 15 residues. Germline CDR1 reads LGHNA; CDR2 reads YSLEER.

This chain uses TRBV11-2 with TRBJ2-7; 14 bases are shared with TRBD2. The CDR3 spans 17 residues. The V gene's germline CDR1 is SGHAT and CDR2 FQNNGV. Trimming cost V 5 bases and J 4 bases; bases outside gene matches: 10. Here the CDR3 DNA reads TGTGCCAGCAGCCCCCGAGGGACTAGCGGGAGTCCATACGAGCAGTACTTC. Protein product: CASSPRGTSGSPYEQYF.

Only a few counts were recorded for this clonotype. This sequence joins TRBV28 and TRBJ2-2, with TRBD1 matching 9 bases. This CDR3 is 13 amino acids long. V lost 5 bases and J lost 10; bases outside the gene matches: 5. CDR1 and CDR2 from the germline V gene are MDHEN and SYDVKM. In DNA, the CDR3 is TGTGCCAGCAGTCTAGGACAGGGGTTGGAGCTGTTTTTT. Its translation is CASSLGQGLELFF.

The rearrangement joins TRBV9 to TRBJ2-7; 7 nucleotides match TRBD2. Looked up from germline, CDR1 is SGDLS and CDR2 is YYNGEE. V shed 0 bases and J 4 bases; nucleotides not matched to a gene: 7. The CDR3 is 15 amino acids. CDR3 in DNA: TGTGCCAGCAGCGTAGCTGCGGGAGTAACGTACGAGCAGTACTTC. Amino acids: CASSVAAGVTYEQYF.

This clonotype appeared once. J is TRBJ2-7 and V is TRBV28; D possibly corresponds to TRBD2 (6 bases). The V and J ends lost 5 bases and 6 bases respectively, with 14 bases between them. The CDR3 contains 13 residues. Germline V gives CDR1 MDHEN, CDR2 SYDVKM. CDR3 bases: TGTGCCAGCAGTCTCGGACTATCTGTCGAGCAGTACTTC. This encodes CASSLGLSVEQYF. Complete variable domain (other parts from reference TRBV28 and TRBJ2-7): DVKVTQSSRYLVKRTGEKVFLECVQDMDHENMFWYRQDPGLGLRLIYFSYDVKMKEKGDIPEGYSVSREKKERFSLILESASTNQTSMYLCASSLGLSVEQYFGPGTRLTVT.

This clonotype has a count of ten or more. The gene calls are TRBV18 and TRBJ1-3; no reliable D call. Trimming removed 1 base from V and 2 bases from J, with 6 bases in between. CDR1 and CDR2 (germline): KGHSH, LQKENI. The CDR3 is made up of 14 amino acids. The CDR3 loop reads CASSPQSPGNTIYF. The CDR3 DNA is TGTGCCAGCTCACCACAGTCTCCTGGAAACACCATATATTTT.

The chain carries TRBV29-1 and TRBJ1-1; D gene ambiguous. Germline CDR1 is SQVTM and CDR2 is ANQGSEA. With 4 bases removed from V and 8 bases from J, the gap between germline ends came to 8 bases. The CDR3 totals 10 residues. CDR3 protein: CSVVVLEAFF. The CDR3 DNA is TGCAGCGTTGTGGTTCTCGAAGCTTTCTTT.

A few counts support this clonotype. This chain links TRBV7-6 with TRBJ2-7, with 9 bases aligning to TRBD1. The germline V gene encodes CDR1 SGHVS and CDR2 FNYEAQ. The CDR3 loop spans 16 amino acids. J lost 5 bases, V lost 1 base, and 9 bases had no gene match. The CDR3 coding sequence is TGTGCCAGCAGCTTAGGATACAGGGGGCGCTTTAACGAGCAGTACTTC. This encodes CASSLGYRGRFNEQYF. The variable domain in full, completed from reference TRBV7-6 and TRBJ2-7, reads GAGVSQSPRYKVTKRGQDVALRCDPISGHVSLYWYRQALGQGPEFLTYFNYEAQQDKSGLPNDRFSAERPEGSISTLTIQRTEQRDSAMYRCASSLGYRGRFNEQYFGPGTRLTVT.